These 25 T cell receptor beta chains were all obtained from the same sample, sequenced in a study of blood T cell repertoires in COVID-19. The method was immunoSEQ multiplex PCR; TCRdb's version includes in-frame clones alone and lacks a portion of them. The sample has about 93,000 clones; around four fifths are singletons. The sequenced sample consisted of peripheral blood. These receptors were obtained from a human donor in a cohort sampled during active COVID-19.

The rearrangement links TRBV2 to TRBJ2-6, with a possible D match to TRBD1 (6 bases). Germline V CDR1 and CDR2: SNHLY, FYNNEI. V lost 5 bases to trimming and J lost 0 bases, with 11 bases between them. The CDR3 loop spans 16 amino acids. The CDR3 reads CASSKDSPSGANVLTF. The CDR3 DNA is TGTGCCAGCAGTAAGGACAGCCCCTCTGGGGCCAACGTCCTGACTTTC. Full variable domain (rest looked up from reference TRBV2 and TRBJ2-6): EPEVTQTPSHQVTQMGQEVILRCVPISNHLYFYWYRQILGQKVEFLVSFYNNEISEKSEIFDDQFSVERPDGSNFTLKIRSTKLEDSAMYFCASSKDSPSGANVLTFGAGSRLTVL.

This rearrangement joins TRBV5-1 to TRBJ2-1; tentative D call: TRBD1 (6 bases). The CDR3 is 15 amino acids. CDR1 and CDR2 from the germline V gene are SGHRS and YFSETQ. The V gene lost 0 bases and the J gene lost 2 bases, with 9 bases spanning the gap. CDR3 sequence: CASSLEAGAYNEQFF. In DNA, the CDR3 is TGCGCCAGCAGCTTGGAGGCAGGGGCCTACAATGAGCAGTTCTTC.

The DNA of the CDR3 is TGTGCCAGCAGCCGCGAACAGTTCAATCAGCCCCAGCATTTT. The encoded protein is CASSREQFNQPQHF. V gene TRBV6-5 combines with J gene TRBJ1-5; no firm D call. CDR1 is MNHEY and CDR2 is SVGAGI in the germline V gene. The V end was cut by 6 bases, the J end by 3 bases, with 12 bases between. The CDR3 loop spans 14 amino acids.

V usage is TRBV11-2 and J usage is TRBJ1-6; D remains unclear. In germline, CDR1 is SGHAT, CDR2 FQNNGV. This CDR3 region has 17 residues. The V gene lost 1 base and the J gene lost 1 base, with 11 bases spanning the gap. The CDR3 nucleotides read TGTGCCAGCAGCTTAGGTAGAGGGCTTTCCTATAATTCACCCCTCCACTTT. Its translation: CASSLGRGLSYNSPLHF.

The CDR3 sequence is CASSGTGYDSPLHF. CDR3 in DNA: TGTGCCAGCAGCGGGACAGGGTACGACTCACCCCTCCACTTT. The chain uses TRBV14 and TRBJ1-6; 9 nucleotides match TRBD1. Germline V gene sequence: CDR1 SGHDN, CDR2 FVKESK. The V and J ends lost 5 bases and 10 bases, in that order; junction bases with no gene match: 6. The CDR3 runs 14 residues.

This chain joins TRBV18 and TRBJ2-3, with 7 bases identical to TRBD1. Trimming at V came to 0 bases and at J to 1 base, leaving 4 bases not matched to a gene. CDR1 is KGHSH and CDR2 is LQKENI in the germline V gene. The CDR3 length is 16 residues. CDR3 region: CASSPPEGAGTDTQYF. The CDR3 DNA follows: TGTGCCAGCTCACCACCAGAGGGGGCCGGCACAGATACGCAGTATTTT.

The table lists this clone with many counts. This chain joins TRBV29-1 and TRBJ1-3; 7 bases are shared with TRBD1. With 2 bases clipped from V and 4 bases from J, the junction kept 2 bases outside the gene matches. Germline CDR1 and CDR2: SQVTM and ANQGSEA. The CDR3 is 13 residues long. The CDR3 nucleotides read TGCAGCGTTGAAAAGGGGGCAGGAAACACCATATATTTT. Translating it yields CSVEKGAGNTIYF.

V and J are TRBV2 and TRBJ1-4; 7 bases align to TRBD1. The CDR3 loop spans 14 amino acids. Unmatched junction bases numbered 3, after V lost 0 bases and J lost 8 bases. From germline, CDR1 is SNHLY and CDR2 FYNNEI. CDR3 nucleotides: TGTGCCAGCAGTGAAGCGAGGGGGCGCGAAAAACTGTTTTTT. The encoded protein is CASSEARGREKLFF.

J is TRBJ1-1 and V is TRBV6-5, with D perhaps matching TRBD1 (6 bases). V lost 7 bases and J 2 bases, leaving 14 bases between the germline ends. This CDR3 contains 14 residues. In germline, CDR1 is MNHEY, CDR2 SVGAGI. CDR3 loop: CASNLGQQNTEAFF. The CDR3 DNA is TGTGCCAGCAATCTTGGACAGCAAAACACTGAAGCTTTCTTT.

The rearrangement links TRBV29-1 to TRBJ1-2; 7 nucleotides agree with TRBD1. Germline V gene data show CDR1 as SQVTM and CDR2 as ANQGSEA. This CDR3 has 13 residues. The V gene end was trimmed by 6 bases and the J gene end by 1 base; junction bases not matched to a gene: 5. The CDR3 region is CSVGDSVNYGYTF. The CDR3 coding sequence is TGCAGCGTAGGGGACAGTGTTAACTATGGCTACACCTTC.

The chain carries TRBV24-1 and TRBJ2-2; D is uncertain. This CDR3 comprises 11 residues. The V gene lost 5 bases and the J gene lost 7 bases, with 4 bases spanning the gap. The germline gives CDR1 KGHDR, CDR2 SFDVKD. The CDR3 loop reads CATSVLGELFF. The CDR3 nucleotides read TGTGCCACCAGTGTACTCGGGGAGCTGTTTTTT.

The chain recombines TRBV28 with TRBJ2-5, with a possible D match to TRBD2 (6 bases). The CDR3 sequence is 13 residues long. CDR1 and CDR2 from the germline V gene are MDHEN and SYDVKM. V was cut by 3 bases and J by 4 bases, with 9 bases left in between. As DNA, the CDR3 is TGTGCCAGCAGTTTGGTCGGGGGAGAGACCCAGTACTTC. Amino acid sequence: CASSLVGGETQYF.

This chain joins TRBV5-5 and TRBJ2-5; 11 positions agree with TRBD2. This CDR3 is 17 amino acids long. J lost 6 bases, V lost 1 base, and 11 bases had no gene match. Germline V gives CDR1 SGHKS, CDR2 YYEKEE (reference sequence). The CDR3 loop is CASSLNLAGGLVKTQYF. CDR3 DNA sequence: TGTGCCAGCAGCTTGAACCTAGCGGGGGGTCTGGTCAAGACCCAGTACTTC.

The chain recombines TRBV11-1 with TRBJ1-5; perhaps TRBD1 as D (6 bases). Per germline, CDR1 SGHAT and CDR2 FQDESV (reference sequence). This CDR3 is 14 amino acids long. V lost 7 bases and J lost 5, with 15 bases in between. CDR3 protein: CASNWTANDQPQHF. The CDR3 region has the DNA TGTGCCAGCAACTGGACAGCGAATGATCAGCCCCAGCATTTT.

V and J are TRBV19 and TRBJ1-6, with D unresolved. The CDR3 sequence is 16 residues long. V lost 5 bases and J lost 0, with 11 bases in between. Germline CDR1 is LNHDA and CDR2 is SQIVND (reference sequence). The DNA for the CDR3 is TGTGCCAGTAGTGCCGGACTGTTCTCCTATAATTCACCCCTCCACTTT. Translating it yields CASSAGLFSYNSPLHF.

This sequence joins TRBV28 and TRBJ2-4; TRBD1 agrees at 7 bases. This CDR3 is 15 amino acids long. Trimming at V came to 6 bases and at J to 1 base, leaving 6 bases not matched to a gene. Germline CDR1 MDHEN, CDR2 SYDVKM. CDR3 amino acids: CASSFTGVAKNIQYF. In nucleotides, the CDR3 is TGTGCCAGCAGCTTCACAGGGGTTGCCAAAAACATTCAGTACTTC.

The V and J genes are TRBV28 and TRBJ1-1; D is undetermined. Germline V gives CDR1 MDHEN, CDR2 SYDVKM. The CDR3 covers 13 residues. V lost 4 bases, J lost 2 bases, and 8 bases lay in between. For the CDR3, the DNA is TGTGCCAGCAGTTCCTTTCCTAACACTGAAGCTTTCTTT. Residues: CASSSFPNTEAFF. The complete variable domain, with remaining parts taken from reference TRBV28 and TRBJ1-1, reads DVKVTQSSRYLVKRTGEKVFLECVQDMDHENMFWYRQDPGLGLRLIYFSYDVKMKEKGDIPEGYSVSREKKERFSLILESASTNQTSMYLCASSSFPNTEAFFGQGTRLTVV.

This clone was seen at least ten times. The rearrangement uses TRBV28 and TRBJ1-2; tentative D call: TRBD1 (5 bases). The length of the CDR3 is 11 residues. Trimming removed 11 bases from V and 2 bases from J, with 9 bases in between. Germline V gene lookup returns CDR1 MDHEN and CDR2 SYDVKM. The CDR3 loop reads CAEQGNYGYTF. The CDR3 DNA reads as TGTGCCGAGCAGGGAAACTATGGCTACACCTTC.

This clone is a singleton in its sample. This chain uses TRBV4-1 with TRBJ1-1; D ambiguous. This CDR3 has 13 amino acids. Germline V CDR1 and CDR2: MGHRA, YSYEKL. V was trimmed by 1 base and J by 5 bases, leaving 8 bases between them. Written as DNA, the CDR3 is TGCGCCAGCAGCCAAGGAGAGCGGACTGAAGCTTTCTTT. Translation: CASSQGERTEAFF.

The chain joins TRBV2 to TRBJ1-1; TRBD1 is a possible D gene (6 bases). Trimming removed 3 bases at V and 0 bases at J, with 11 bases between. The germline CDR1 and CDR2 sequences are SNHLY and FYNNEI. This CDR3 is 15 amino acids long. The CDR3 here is CASSEGQGLNTEAFF. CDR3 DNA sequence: TGTGCCAGCAGTGAGGGGCAGGGGTTGAACACTGAAGCTTTCTTT.

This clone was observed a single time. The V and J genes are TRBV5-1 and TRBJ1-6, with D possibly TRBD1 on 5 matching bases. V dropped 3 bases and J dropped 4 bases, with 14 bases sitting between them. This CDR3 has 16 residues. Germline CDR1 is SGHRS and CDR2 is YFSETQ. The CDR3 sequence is CASSSQGVGYNSPLHF. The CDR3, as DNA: TGCGCCAGCAGCTCTCAAGGGGTCGGATATAATTCACCCCTCCACTTT.

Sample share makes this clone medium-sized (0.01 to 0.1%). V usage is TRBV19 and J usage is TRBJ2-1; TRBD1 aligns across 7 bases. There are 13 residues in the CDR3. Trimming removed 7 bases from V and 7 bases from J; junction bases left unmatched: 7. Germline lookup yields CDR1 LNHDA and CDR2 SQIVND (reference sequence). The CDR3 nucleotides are TGTGCCAGTAACCCACAGGGGTTTAATGAGCAGTTCTTC. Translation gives CASNPQGFNEQFF. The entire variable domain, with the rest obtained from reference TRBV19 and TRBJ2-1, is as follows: DGGITQSPKYLFRKEGQNVTLSCEQNLNHDAMYWYRQDPGQGLRLIYYSQIVNDFQKGDIAEGYSVSREKKESFPLTVTSAQKNPTAFYLCASNPQGFNEQFFGPGTRLTVL.

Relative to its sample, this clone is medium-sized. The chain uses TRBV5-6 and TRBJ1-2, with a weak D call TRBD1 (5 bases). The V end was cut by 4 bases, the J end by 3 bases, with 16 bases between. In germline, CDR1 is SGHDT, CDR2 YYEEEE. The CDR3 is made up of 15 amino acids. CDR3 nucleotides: TGTGCCAGCAGCCGAGCGGGACGCCCTCACTATGGCTACACCTTC. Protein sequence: CASSRAGRPHYGYTF.

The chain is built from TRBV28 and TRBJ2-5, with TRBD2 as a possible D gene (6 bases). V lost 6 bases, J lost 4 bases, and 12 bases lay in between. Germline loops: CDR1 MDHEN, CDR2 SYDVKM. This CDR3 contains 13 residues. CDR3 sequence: CASSSGGGETQYF. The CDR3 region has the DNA TGTGCCAGCAGCTCCGGGGGAGGAGAGACCCAGTACTTC.

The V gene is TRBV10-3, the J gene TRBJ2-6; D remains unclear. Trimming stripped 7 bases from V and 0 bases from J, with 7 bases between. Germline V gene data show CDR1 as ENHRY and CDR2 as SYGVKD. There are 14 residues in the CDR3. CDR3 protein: CAITSPSGANVLTF. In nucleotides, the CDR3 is TGTGCCATCACGAGTCCCTCTGGGGCCAACGTCCTGACTTTC.